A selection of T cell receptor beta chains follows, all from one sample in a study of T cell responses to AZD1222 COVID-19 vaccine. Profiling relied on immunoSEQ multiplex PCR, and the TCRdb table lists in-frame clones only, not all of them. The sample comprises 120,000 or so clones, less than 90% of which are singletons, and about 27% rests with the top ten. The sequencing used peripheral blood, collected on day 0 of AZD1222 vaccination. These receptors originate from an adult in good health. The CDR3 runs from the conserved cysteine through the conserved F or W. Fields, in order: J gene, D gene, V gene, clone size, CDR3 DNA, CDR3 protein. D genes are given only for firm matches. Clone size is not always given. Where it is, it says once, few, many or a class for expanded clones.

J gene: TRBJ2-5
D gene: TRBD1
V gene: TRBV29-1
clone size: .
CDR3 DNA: TGCAGCGTGCTGACAGGGGGCGTGAAGATCCAAGAGACCCAGTACTTC
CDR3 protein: CSVLTGGVKIQETQYF

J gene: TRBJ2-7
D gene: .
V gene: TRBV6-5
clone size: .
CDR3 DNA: TGTGCCAGCAGTTACTCAGGGGGTAGCGGCGAGCAGTACTTC
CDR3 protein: CASSYSGGSGEQYF

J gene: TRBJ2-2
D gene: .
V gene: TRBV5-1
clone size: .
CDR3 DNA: TGCGCCAGCAGCTTGGTGTTGGGGGCGAGCGGGGAGCTGTTTTTT
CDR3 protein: CASSLVLGASGELFF

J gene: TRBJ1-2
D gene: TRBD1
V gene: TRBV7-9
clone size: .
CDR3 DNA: TGTGCCAGCAGCGTTGGACAGGGGTATGGCTACACCTTC
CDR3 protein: CASSVGQGYGYTF

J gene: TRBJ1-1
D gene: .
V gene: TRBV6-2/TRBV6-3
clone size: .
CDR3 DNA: TGTGCCAGCAGCAAAAAGGGAATTTGGGCTTTCTTT
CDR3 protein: CASSKKGIWAFF

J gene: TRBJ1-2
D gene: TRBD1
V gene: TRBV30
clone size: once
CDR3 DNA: TGTGCCTGGAGGACAGGGGGAGACTATGGCTACACCTTC
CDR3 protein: CAWRTGGDYGYTF

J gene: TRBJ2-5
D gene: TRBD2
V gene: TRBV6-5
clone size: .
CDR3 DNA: TGTGCCAGCTGGACTAGCGGGGTGCTGGGGACCCAGTACTTC
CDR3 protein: CASWTSGVLGTQYF

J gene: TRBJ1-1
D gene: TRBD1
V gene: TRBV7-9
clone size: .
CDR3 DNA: TGTGCCAGCAGACAACAGGGGGCCAGGACACGCGAGACTGAAGCTTTCTTT
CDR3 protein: CASRQQGARTRETEAFF

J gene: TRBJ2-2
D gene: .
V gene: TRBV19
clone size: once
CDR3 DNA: TGTGCCAGTACCTCCCAGGGGAGCTATCGGGAGCTGTTTTTT
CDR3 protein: CASTSQGSYRELFF

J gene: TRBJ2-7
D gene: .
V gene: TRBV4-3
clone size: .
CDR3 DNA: TGCGCCAGCAGCCCACCCGGGACAAGATCCTACGAGCAGTACTTC
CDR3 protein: CASSPPGTRSYEQYF

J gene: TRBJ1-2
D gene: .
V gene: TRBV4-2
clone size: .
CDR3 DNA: TGTGCCAGCAGCCAAGAAACCCGTACTAACTATGGCTACACCTTC
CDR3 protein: CASSQETRTNYGYTF

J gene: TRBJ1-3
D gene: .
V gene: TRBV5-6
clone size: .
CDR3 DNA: TGTGCCAGCAGCTTGGCTAGGGGCTCTGGAAACACCATATATTTT
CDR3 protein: CASSLARGSGNTIYF

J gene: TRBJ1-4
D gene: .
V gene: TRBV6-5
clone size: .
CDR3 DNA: TGTGCCAGCACCCAGTCGGGGGCTAGACATGAAAAACTGTTTTTT
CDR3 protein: CASTQSGARHEKLFF

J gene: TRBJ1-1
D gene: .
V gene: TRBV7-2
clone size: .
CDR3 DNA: TGTGCCAGCAGCTTAGGGACGTCGGGCCTCAGAGCTTTCTTT
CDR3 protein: CASSLGTSGLRAFF

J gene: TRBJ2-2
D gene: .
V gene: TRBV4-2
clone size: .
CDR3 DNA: TGTGCCAGCAGCCAAGCGAGGGGGGCCGGGGAGCTGTTTTTT
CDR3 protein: CASSQARGAGELFF

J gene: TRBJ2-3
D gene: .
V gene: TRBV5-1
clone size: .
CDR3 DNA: TGCGCCAGCAGCCCGCAGCGAGGTCGAGATACGCAGTATTTT
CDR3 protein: CASSPQRGRDTQYF

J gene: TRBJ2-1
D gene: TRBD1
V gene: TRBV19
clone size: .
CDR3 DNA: TGTGCCAGTAGTAACGCCGGGACAGGGGTAGATGAGCAGTTCTTC
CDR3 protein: CASSNAGTGVDEQFF

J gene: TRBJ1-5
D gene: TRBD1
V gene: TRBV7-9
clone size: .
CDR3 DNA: TGTGCCAGCAGCTTAGAGCAGGGGGGAGGTCAGCCCCAGCATTTT
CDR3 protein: CASSLEQGGGQPQHF

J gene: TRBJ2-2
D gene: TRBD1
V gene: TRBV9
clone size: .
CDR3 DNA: TGTGCCAGCAGCCTATCCAGGGGGCTTGCCGGGGAGCTGTTTTTT
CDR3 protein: CASSLSRGLAGELFF

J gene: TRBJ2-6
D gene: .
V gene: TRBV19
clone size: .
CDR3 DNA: TGTGCCAGTAGCGCGGGGCGCGGGGCCAACGTCCTGACTTTC
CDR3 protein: CASSAGRGANVLTF

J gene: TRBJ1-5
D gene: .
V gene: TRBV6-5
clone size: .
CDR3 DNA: TGTGCCAGCGCCCTGAGCAGGGACCAGCCCCAGCATTTT
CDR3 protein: CASALSRDQPQHF

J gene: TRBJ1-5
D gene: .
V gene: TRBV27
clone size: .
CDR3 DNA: TGTGCCAGCAGGTCGGGGGGTCAGCCCCAGCATTTT
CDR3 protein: CASRSGGQPQHF

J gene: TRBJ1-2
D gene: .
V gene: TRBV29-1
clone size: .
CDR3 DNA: TGCAGCGTTGACGGACAGAATTATGGCTACACCTTC
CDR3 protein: CSVDGQNYGYTF

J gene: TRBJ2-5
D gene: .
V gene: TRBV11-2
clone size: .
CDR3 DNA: TGTGCCAGCAGCTTAGAGGGTCTGTCGGAGACCCAGTACTTC
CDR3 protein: CASSLEGLSETQYF

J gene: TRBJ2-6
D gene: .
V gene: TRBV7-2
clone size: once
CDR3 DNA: TGTGCCAGCAGCTTTTTTGGGGCCAACGTCCTGACTTTC
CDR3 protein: CASSFFGANVLTF

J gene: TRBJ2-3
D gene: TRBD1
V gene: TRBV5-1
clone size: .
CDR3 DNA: TGCGCCAGCAGCTCGGGACAGAACACAGATACGCAGTATTTT
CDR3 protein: CASSSGQNTDTQYF

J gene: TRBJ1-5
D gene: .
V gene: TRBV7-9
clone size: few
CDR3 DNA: TGTGCCAGCAGCCGGGTTGTTGGGGGCGAGGGCAATCAGCCCCAGCATTTT
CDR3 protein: CASSRVVGGEGNQPQHF

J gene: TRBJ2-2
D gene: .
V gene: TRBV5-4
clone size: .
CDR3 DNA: TGTGCCAGCAGCTTGGTGGGGGGCCAAGCTTCGACCGGGGAGCTGTTTTTT
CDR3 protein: CASSLVGGQASTGELFF

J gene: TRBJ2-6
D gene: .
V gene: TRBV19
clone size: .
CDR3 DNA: TGTGCCAGTAGTATTCTCTCTGGGGCCAACGTCCTGACTTTC
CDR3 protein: CASSILSGANVLTF

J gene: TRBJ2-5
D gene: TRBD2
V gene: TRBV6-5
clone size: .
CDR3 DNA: TGTGCCAGCAGTCTAGCGGGGGTCCTGGGAGAGACCCAGTACTTC
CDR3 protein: CASSLAGVLGETQYF

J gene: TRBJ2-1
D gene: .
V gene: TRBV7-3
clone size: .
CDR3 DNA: TGTGCCAGCAGCTCCCGACTCGGAAATGAGCAGTTCTTC
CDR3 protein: CASSSRLGNEQFF

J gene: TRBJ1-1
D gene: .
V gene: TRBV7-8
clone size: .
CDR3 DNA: TGTGCCAGCAGCCAGGGACTTACGGGAGCTTTCTTT
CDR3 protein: CASSQGLTGAFF

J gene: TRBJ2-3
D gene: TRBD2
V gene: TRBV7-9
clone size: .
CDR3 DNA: TGTGCCAGCAGCTTAACCTGGACTAGCGGGATATCGGATACGCAGTATTTT
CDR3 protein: CASSLTWTSGISDTQYF

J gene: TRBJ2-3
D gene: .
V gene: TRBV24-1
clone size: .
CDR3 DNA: TGTGCCACCAGTGACCCTGGGGAGAGGGGAACAGATACGCAGTATTTT
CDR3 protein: CATSDPGERGTDTQYF

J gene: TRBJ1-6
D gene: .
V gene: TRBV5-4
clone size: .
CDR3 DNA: TGTGCCAGCAGCTTGGATGGGGGGAGCCGGGCTTCACCCCTCCACTTT
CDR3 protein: CASSLDGGSRASPLHF

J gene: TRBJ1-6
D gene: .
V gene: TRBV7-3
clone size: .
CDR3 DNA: TGTGCCAGCAGCGGAGTGGTTTCACCCCTCCACTTT
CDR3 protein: CASSGVVSPLHF

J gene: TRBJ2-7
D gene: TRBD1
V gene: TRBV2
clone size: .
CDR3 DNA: TGTGCCAGCAGTGCAGACAGGGGCAATCACGAGCAGTACTTC
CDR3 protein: CASSADRGNHEQYF

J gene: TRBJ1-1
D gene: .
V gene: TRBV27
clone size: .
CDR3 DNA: TGTGCCAGCAGGCCGCCGCAGAACACTGAAGCTTTCTTT
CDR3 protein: CASRPPQNTEAFF

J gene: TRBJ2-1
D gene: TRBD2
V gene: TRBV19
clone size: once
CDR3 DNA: TGTGCCAGCAGAGGGGAGGGCGGGAGGCACAATGAGCAGTTCTTC
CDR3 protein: CASRGEGGRHNEQFF

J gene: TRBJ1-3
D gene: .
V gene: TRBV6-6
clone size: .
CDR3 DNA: TGTGCCAGCATCGAGGGGCTTGGAAACACCATATATTTT
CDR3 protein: CASIEGLGNTIYF

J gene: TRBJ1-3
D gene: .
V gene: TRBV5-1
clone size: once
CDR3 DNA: TGCGCCAGCAGCTTGGAGGGGCTGAGGCCTGGAAACACCATATATTTT
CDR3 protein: CASSLEGLRPGNTIYF

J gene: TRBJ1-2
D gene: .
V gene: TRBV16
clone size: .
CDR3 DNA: TGTGCCAGCAGCCTTCAACCCACAGAGAATTTAGGGGGCTACACCTTC
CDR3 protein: CASSLQPTENLGGYTF